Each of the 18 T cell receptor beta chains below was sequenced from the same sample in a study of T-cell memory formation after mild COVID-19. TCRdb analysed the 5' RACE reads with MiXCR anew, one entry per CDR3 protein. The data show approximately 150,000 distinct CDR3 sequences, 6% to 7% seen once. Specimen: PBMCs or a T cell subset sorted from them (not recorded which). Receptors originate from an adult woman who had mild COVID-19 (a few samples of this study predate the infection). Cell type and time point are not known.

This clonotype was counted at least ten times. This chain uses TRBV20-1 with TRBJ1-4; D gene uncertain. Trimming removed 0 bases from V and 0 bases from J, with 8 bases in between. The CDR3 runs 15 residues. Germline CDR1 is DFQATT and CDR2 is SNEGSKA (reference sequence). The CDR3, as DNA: TGCAGTGCTAGAGACCCAAGACCAACTAATGAAAAACTGTTTTTT. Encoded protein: CSARDPRPTNEKLFF.

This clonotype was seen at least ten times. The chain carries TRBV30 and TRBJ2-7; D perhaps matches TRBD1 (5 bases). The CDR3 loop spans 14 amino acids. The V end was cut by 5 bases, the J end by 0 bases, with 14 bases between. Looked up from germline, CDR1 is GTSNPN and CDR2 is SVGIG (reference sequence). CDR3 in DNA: TGTGCCTGGGAGAAACAGGTTAGCTCCTACGAGCAGTACTTC. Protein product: CAWEKQVSSYEQYF.

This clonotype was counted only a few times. The CDR3 nucleotides are TGTGCCAGCAGCTTAGTCGGACAGACCTATCCCTACGAGCAGTACTTC. Its protein product is CASSLVGQTYPYEQYF. This chain links TRBV7-2 with TRBJ2-7, with D possibly TRBD1 on 6 matching bases. Germline lookup yields CDR1 SGHTA and CDR2 FQGNSA. The CDR3 is made up of 16 amino acids. Trimming shortened V by 1 base and J by 2 bases, and 15 bases separated the two germline ends. The entire variable domain, with the rest obtained from reference TRBV7-2 and TRBJ2-7, is as follows: GAGVSQSPSNKVTEKGKDVELRCDPISGHTALYWYRQSLGQGLEFLIYFQGNSAPDKSGLPSDRFSAERTGGSVSTLTIQRTQQEDSAVYLCASSLVGQTYPYEQYFGPGTRLTVT.

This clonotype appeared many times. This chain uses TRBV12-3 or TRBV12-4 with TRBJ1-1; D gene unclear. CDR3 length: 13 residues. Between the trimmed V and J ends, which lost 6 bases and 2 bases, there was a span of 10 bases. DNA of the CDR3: TGTGCCAGCAGACAACAGAGAAACACTGAAGCTTTCTTT. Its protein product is CASRQQRNTEAFF.

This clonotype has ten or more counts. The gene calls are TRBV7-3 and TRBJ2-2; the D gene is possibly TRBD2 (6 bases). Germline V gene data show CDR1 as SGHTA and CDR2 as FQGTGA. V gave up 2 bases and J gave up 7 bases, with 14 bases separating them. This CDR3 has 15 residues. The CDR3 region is CASSLFAGRGGELFF. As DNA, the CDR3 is TGTGCCAGCAGCTTATTTGCGGGGCGAGGCGGGGAGCTGTTTTTT.

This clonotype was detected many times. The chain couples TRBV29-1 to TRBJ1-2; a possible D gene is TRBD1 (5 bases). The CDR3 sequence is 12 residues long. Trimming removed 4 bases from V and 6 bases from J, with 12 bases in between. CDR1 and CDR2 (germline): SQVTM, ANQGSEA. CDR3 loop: CSVGQGGHGYTF. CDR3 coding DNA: TGCAGCGTTGGGCAGGGAGGACATGGCTACACCTTC.

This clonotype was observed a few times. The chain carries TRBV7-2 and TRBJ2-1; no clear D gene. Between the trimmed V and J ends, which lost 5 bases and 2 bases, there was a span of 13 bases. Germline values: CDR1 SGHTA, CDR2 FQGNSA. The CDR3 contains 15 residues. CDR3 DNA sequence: TGTGCCAGCAGCCCCCCCGGCCCAACCTACAATGAGCAGTTCTTC. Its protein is CASSPPGPTYNEQFF.

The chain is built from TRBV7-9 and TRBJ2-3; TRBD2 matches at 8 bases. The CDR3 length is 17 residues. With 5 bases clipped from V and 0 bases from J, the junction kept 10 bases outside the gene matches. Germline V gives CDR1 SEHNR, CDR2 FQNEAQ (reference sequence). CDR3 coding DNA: TGTGCCAGCAGCCCCCTTCGAGCTAGCGGGAGCACAGATACGCAGTATTTT. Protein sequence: CASSPLRASGSTDTQYF.

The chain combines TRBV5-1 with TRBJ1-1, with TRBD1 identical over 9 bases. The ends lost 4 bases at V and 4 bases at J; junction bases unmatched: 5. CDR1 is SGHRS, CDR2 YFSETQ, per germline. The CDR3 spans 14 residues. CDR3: CASSATGGGTEAFF. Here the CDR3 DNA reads TGCGCCAGCAGCGCCACAGGGGGCGGCACTGAAGCTTTCTTT.

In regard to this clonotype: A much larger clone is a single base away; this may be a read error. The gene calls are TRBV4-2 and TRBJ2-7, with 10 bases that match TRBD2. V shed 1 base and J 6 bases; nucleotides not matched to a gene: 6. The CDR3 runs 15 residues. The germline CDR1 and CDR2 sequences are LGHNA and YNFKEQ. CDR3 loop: CASSQGLAGVCEQYF. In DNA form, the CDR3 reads TGTGCCAGCAGCCAAGGGCTAGCGGGGGTCTGCGAGCAGTACTTC.

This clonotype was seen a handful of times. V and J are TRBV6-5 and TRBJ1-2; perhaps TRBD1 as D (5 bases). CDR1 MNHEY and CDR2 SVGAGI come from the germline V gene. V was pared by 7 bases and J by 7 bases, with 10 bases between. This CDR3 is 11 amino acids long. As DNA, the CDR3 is TGTGCCAGCACTCAGGGTAGTGGCTACACCTTC. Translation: CASTQGSGYTF.

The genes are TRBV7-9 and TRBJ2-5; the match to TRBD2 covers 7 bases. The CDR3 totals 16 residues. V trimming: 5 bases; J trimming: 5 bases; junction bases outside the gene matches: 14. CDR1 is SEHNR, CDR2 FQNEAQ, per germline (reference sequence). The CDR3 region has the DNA TGTGCCAGCAGCCCCAGACTAGCTTCAGGTCAGGAGACCCAGTACTTC. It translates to CASSPRLASGQETQYF.

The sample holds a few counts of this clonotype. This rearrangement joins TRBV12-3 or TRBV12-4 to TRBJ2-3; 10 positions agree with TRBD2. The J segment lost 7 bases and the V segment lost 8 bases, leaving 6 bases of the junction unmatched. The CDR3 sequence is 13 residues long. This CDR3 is CASSSGRKNTQYF. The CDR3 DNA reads TGTGCCAGCTCTAGCGGGAGAAAGAATACGCAGTATTTT.

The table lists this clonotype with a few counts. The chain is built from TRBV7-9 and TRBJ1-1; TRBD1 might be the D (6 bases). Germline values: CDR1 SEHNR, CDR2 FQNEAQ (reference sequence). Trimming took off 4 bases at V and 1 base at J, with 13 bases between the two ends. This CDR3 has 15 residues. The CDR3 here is CASSSRRGGNTEAFF. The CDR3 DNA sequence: TGTGCCAGCAGCTCCCGAAGGGGGGGGAACACTGAAGCTTTCTTT.

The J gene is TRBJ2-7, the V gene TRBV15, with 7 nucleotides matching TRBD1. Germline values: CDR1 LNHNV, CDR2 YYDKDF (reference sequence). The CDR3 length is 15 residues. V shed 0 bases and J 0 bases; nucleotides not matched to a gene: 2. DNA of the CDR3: TGTGCCACCAGCAGAGAACAGGGGACCTCCTACGAGCAGTACTTC. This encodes CATSREQGTSYEQYF.

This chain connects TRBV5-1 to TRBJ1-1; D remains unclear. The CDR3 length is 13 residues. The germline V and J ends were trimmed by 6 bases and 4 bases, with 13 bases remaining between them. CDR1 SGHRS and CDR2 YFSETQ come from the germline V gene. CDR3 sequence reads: CASTSAGSTEAFF. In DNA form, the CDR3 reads TGCGCCAGCACTTCGGCAGGAAGCACTGAAGCTTTCTTT.

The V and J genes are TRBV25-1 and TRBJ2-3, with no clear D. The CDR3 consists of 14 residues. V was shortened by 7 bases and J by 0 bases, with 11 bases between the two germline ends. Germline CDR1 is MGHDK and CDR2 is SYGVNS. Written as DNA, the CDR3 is TGTGCCAGCACTCAGGACCGAAGCACAGATACGCAGTATTTT. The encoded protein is CASTQDRSTDTQYF.

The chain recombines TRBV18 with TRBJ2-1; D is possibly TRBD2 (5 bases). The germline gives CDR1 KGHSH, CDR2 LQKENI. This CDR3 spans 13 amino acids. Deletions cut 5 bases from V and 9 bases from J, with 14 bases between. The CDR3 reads CASSANSRGEQFF. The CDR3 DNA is TGTGCCAGCTCAGCAAACAGCCGGGGTGAGCAGTTCTTC.